The clone carrying this T cell receptor (beta chain) was detected many times. Its antigen remains unidentified. This sample stems from a study of T cells in Graves' hyperthyroidism and ophthalmopathy. Study-level results: By a 13 V-J model, ophthalmopathy was set apart from stable hyperthyroidism.

The CDR3 regions of TCR beta were amplified from RNA transcripts. Initially, a first-round RT-PCR of the TCR CDR3 employed the HTBI primer set. A single record per CDR3 protein comes from TCRdb applying MiXCR to the multiplex PCR reads. Here the sample spans 350,000 to 400,000 distinct CDR3 sequences, around 20% being singletons. On the basis of clinical symptoms, serum thyroxine and TRAb, thyroid ultrasound and orbital computed tomography, diagnoses were made. J was trimmed by 5 bases and V by 5 bases; bases with no gene match: 5. This CDR3 region has 14 residues. The TCR comes from a man aged 18 to 29 with Graves' ophthalmopathy. The V and J genes are TRBV12-3 or TRBV12-4 and TRBJ1-2, with 10 bases lining up with TRBD1. Material for sequencing was blood. The chain's CDR3 is CASSRQGARYGYTF. The CDR3 nucleotides are TGTGCCAGCAGTCGACAGGGGGCGCGATATGGCTACACCTTC.